This is a list of T cell receptor beta chains from one sample in a study of cytomegalovirus exposure and HLA in healthy donors. The assay was immunoSEQ multiplex PCR, and TCRdb's table has in-frame clones only and misses some. The table records about 200,000 clones, roughly 80% of them present only once. Sequencing input: PBMCs. The receptor set was obtained from a man aged 30 to 39 in good health and CMV-seronegative. CDR3s include the opening cysteine and the closing phenylalanine or tryptophan. A D gene is named only where the DNA matches it firmly. Where a row states a size, it is once, few, many or the class of an expanded clone; other rows omit it.

j_call | v_call | clone_size | d_call | cdr3_aa | cdr3_nt
TRBJ2-3 | TRBV7-6 | - | TRBD1 | CASSLATGGTDTQYF | TGTGCCAGCAGCTTAGCTACAGGGGGCACAGATACGCAGTATTTT
TRBJ1-6 | TRBV27 | - | TRBD1 | CASRPGTGNSPLHF | TGTGCCAGCAGGCCCGGGACAGGGAATTCACCCCTCCACTTT
TRBJ2-7 | TRBV7-8 | - | - | CASSPLYRITYEQYF | TGTGCCAGCAGCCCCCTATACAGGATTACGTACGAGCAGTACTTC
TRBJ2-5 | TRBV5-1 | - | TRBD1 | CASSSATGVGETQYF | TGCGCCAGCAGCTCCGCCACAGGGGTGGGAGAGACCCAGTACTTC
TRBJ2-5 | TRBV7-8 | - | TRBD1 | CASSLDLGRGETQYF | TGTGCCAGCAGCTTAGATTTGGGCAGGGGGGAGACCCAGTACTTC
TRBJ1-2 | TRBV2 | - | - | CASSSTGNRYGYTF | TGTGCCAGCAGTTCTACAGGGAACCGCTATGGCTACACCTTC
TRBJ2-7 | TRBV6-6 | - | TRBD1 | CASSPKGAHEQYF | TGTGCCAGCAGCCCGAAGGGGGCCCACGAGCAGTACTTC
TRBJ1-6 | TRBV6-6 | few | - | CASSFDRNSPLHF | TGTGCCAGCAGCTTTGACAGAAATTCACCCCTCCACTTT
TRBJ1-2 | TRBV2 | - | - | CATHSGAYGYTF | TGTGCCACCCACAGTGGGGCCTATGGCTACACCTTC
TRBJ2-2 | TRBV2 | - | TRBD1 | CASLRGQGGRNTGELFF | TGTGCCAGCCTCAGAGGACAGGGGGGAAGGAACACCGGGGAGCTGTTTTTT
TRBJ2-1 | TRBV9 | - | - | CASSLSFGEQFF | TGTGCCAGCAGCTTATCCTTCGGTGAGCAGTTCTTC
TRBJ2-5 | TRBV7-2 | - | TRBD2 | CASSLASGGAETQYF | TGTGCCAGCAGCTTAGCTAGCGGGGGGGCCGAGACCCAGTACTTC
TRBJ2-1 | TRBV7-3 | - | - | CASSLYKGDPEQFF | TGTGCCAGCAGCCTTTATAAGGGGGATCCTGAGCAGTTCTTC
TRBJ2-1 | TRBV7-6 | - | TRBD2 | CASSPYGGDYSRNEQFF | TGTGCCAGCAGCCCGTATGGCGGGGACTACTCTCGCAATGAGCAGTTCTTC
TRBJ1-3 | TRBV15 | - | - | CATSRARVLFSGNTIYF | TGTGCCACCAGCAGAGCTCGGGTTCTTTTCTCTGGAAACACCATATATTTT
TRBJ1-5 | TRBV5-8 | - | TRBD1 | CASSLGDRVGQPQHF | TGTGCCAGCAGCTTGGGGGACAGGGTTGGTCAGCCCCAGCATTTT
TRBJ1-2 | TRBV13 | once | - | CASRRKDGSDWGYTF | TGTGCCAGCAGACGAAAGGACGGGAGCGACTGGGGCTACACCTTC
TRBJ2-3 | TRBV4-3 | - | TRBD2 | CASALAGSTDTQYF | TGCGCCAGCGCTCTAGCGGGGTCCACAGATACGCAGTATTTT
TRBJ1-2 | TRBV6-5 | - | - | CASSQGRNYGYTF | TGTGCCAGCAGTCAGGGCAGAAACTATGGCTACACCTTC
TRBJ2-2 | TRBV5-6 | - | - | CASSWQGPNTGELFF | TGTGCCAGCAGCTGGCAGGGGCCGAACACCGGGGAGCTGTTTTTT
TRBJ2-7 | TRBV2 | - | - | CASSLQGGSYEQYF | TGTGCCAGCAGCCTACAGGGTGGGTCCTACGAGCAGTACTTC
TRBJ1-3 | TRBV4-1 | - | - | CASSQERVGLTGNTIYF | TGCGCCAGCAGCCAAGAGAGGGTGGGTCTTACTGGAAACACCATATATTTT
TRBJ2-7 | TRBV6-1 | - | TRBD1 | CASSAAGGVYEQYF | TGTGCCAGCAGTGCCGCAGGGGGTGTTTACGAGCAGTACTTC
TRBJ1-2 | TRBV29-1 | - | TRBD1 | CSVAPGQGLDGYTF | TGCAGCGTGGCCCCCGGACAGGGTCTCGATGGCTACACCTTC
TRBJ1-1 | TRBV10-2 | - | - | CASSEQTGSNTEAFF | TGCGCCAGCAGTGAGCAAACAGGATCGAACACTGAAGCTTTCTTT
TRBJ2-7 | TRBV4-3 | - | TRBD1 | CASSQDRATGGYEQYF | TGCGCCAGCAGCCAAGATCGGGCGACAGGGGGCTACGAGCAGTACTTC
TRBJ2-5 | TRBV18 | - | TRBD1 | CASSIGTGQETQYF | TGTGCCAGCTCAATTGGGACAGGCCAAGAGACCCAGTACTTC
TRBJ2-7 | TRBV9 | - | - | CASSVGVDSSYEQYF | TGTGCCAGCAGCGTAGGAGTGGACAGCTCCTACGAGCAGTACTTC
TRBJ2-7 | TRBV28 | few | TRBD1 | CASSFGQVSKQYF | TGTGCCAGCAGTTTTGGACAGGTCTCTAAGCAGTACTTC
TRBJ2-1 | TRBV4-2 | - | - | CASSHYAGSDEQFF | TGTGCCAGCAGCCATTACGCGGGTTCCGATGAGCAGTTCTTC
TRBJ2-7 | TRBV20-1 | - | TRBD1 | CSSRGLGQYF | TGCAGTTCCAGGGGGCTGGGGCAGTACTTC
TRBJ1-5 | TRBV6-1 | few | - | CASSEQEAQPQHF | TGTGCCAGCAGTGAACAGGAGGCTCAGCCCCAGCATTTT
TRBJ1-1 | TRBV6-6 | - | - | CASSPPRQQNTEAFF | TGTGCCAGCAGTCCTCCTAGACAGCAGAACACTGAAGCTTTCTTT
TRBJ2-6 | TRBV6-6 | few | - | CASSRARVTGASVLTF | TGTGCCAGCAGTCGGGCCAGGGTTACTGGGGCCAGCGTCCTGACTTTC
TRBJ2-7 | TRBV6-6 | - | TRBD1 | CASSYASGTGGSEQYF | TGTGCCAGCAGTTACGCATCCGGGACAGGGGGAAGTGAGCAGTACTTC
TRBJ1-2 | TRBV19 | - | TRBD1 | CASGPHRGTGYGYTF | TGTGCCAGTGGCCCTCACAGGGGAACGGGCTATGGCTACACCTTC
TRBJ2-7 | TRBV28 | - | - | CASRATGEQYF | TGTGCCAGCAGAGCAACAGGTGAGCAGTACTTC
TRBJ1-5 | TRBV5-5 | - | - | CASSLDGLKNQPQHF | TGTGCCAGCAGCTTGGATGGGCTTAAGAATCAGCCCCAGCATTTT
TRBJ1-2 | TRBV7-2 | - | TRBD1 | CASSFIGTGGHGYTF | TGTGCCAGCAGCTTCATCGGGACAGGGGGCCATGGCTACACCTTC
TRBJ2-1 | TRBV10-2 | - | - | CASSELHEQFF | TGCGCCAGCAGTGAGCTACATGAGCAGTTCTTC
TRBJ2-1 | TRBV27 | - | TRBD2 | CASSSTLAGMFF | TGTGCCAGCAGTTCTACACTAGCGGGGATGTTCTTC
TRBJ2-7 | TRBV19 | - | - | CASSMGSLSSYEQYF | TGTGCCAGTAGTATGGGCAGCCTCAGCTCCTACGAGCAGTACTTC
TRBJ2-3 | TRBV4-2 | medium-sized | TRBD2 | CASSQGPGRGGTDTQYF | TGTGCCAGCAGCCAAGGCCCTGGGAGGGGCGGCACAGATACGCAGTATTTT
TRBJ2-3 | TRBV27 | - | - | CASSSSGDTQYF | TGTGCCAGCAGTTCAAGCGGGGATACGCAGTATTTT
TRBJ1-2 | TRBV5-1 | - | TRBD1 | CASSGDSRKAYGYTF | TGCGCCAGCAGCGGGGACAGTCGAAAAGCCTATGGCTACACCTTC
TRBJ1-2 | TRBV2 | once | TRBD1 | CASFLQGDHGYTF | TGTGCCAGCTTCCTCCAGGGGGACCATGGCTACACCTTC
TRBJ2-1 | TRBV7-9 | - | TRBD2 | CASSSTSGLAGEDEQFF | TGTGCCAGCAGCTCCACTTCGGGACTAGCGGGGGAAGATGAGCAGTTCTTC
TRBJ1-3 | TRBV6-1 | - | - | CASSEAPDGGGNTIYF | TGTGCCAGCAGTGAAGCGCCGGACGGGGGTGGAAACACCATATATTTT
TRBJ1-2 | TRBV4-3 | once | - | CASSRDKGYGYTF | TGCGCCAGCAGCCGGGACAAAGGGTATGGCTACACCTTC
TRBJ2-7 | TRBV10-3 | - | TRBD2 | CAISDPAGASYEQYF | TGTGCCATCAGTGACCCAGCGGGGGCCTCCTACGAGCAGTACTTC
TRBJ1-4 | TRBV2 | - | - | CASIIGGKEKLFF | TGTGCCAGCATCATAGGAGGGAAGGAAAAACTGTTTTTT